This T cell receptor (beta chain) was identified in a study of T cell repertoires in cytomegalovirus infection. The V gene lost 2 bases and the J gene lost 5 bases, with 4 bases spanning the gap. The V gene's germline CDR1 is SEHNR and CDR2 FQNEAQ (reference sequence). The CDR3 is made up of 12 amino acids. TCRdb recomputed calls from the reads with MiXCR, one row per CDR3 protein. The repertoire holds hundreds of thousands of distinct CDR3 sequences, with about 33% as singletons. This clonotype was seen at least ten times. The chain carries TRBV7-9 and TRBJ1-5; D unresolved. The sequence was collected from a human donor in good health (CMV status not recorded). Some clones in this sample may be carry-over from other donors' samples. The sequenced material came from PBMCs. The CDR3 sequence: CASSLNDQPQHF. The CDR3 region has the DNA TGTGCCAGCAGCTTAAACGATCAGCCCCAGCATTTT.